The entry below gives a single TCR beta chain sequence along with its context. Its antigen is not identified. This CDR3 has 17 residues. This specimen comes from a study of early stage breast cancer tumors. Across the study: Among roughly 12 ER+/PR+/HER2- tumors, eight were ductal, four lobular. Whole-study results and caveats: Most shared enriched TCRB sequences were commonly generated ones.

Libraries were prepared by immunoSEQ multiplex PCR; TCRdb keeps only in-frame clonotypes and omits some of them. The sample records around 9,000 clones, roughly two thirds being singletons. The sequenced material came from normal breast tissue next to the tumor. The gene calls are TRBV12-1 and TRBJ2-2; the D call in the table, TRBD2, was not verified against the DNA. TRBV12-1 is a recognized pseudogene. This TCR derives from a person aged 55-75 years with breast cancer. The CDR3 sequence: CASSFVKVDGPGGELFF. The CDR3 nucleotides read TGTGCCAGCAGCTTTGTTAAAGTAGATGGTCCGGGCGGGGAGCTGTTTTTT.